This TCR beta chain was retrieved from a study of T-cell reconstitution after alpha-beta-depleted transplantation in children. This clonotype was recorded at least ten times. What it recognizes is unknown. Regarding the study as a whole: Several hundred graft clones that had expanded were reportedly the source of alpha-beta T cells about two months after transplant.

This CDR3 has 15 amino acids. From germline, CDR1 is MNHEY and CDR2 SVGEGT. Trimming removed 2 bases at V and 0 bases at J, with 10 bases between. TCRbeta library construction was performed incorporating unique molecular identifiers. TCRdb used MiXCR to reprocess the PCR reads, holding one entry per CDR3 protein. The sample has hundreds of thousands of distinct CDR3 sequences, over 10% seen once. The receptor comes from a girl aged 2-10 years with congenital amegakaryocytic thrombocytopenia, due to receive a stem cell transplant. The chain uses TRBV6-2 or TRBV6-3 and TRBJ1-1; D is uncertain. This specimen consisted of PBMCs, obtained before TCRalphabeta/CD19-depleted stem cell transplant. CDR3 nucleotides: TGTGCCAGCAGTTACGAACGGTGGATGAACACTGAAGCTTTCTTT. It codes for CASSYERWMNTEAFF.